The T cell receptor (beta chain) under discussion was sequenced for a study of shared clonotypes between healthy human individuals (dated by TCRdb to the early 2020s). About the investigation overall: Three men and two women, aged 18 to 49 years, made up the cohort. Libraries were prepared and TCR repertoires were sequenced by different laboratories using diverse techniques, in order to increase sequencing depth and limit assay-specific biases. For each donor, CD4 naive and CD4 memory were each given three plates, CD8 naive was given two plates, and CD8 memory was given one plate. Blood TCR repertoires of a handful of healthy adults were deeply sequenced to estimate repertoire size and the extent of clonotype sharing between individuals. Between about 0.85 and 9.5 billion PBMCs per donor were obtained by leukapheresis.

Donors were healthy HIV-negative adults with no recently reported acute infections or vaccinations. Only Caucasian adults living in Nashville, Tennessee, USA were represented among the donors. CD4+ T cells were enriched through magnetic negative selection, after which naive cells were positively selected on CD45RA and the remaining negative fraction served as the memory subset. Blood was collected by leukapheresis, and PBMCs were isolated by Ficoll-Histopaque density gradient centrifugation and then cryopreserved in liquid nitrogen vapor phase. Analytical flow cytometry was used to check the purity and quantity of each magnetically sorted T cell population. Genomic DNA was isolated from each sorted fraction and quantified by UV absorbance on a Nanodrop 2000c. As for this clone: The antigen it binds to is not known. Base-call qualities are not available, and no considerably larger clone is one nucleotide away.

TCR CDR3 regions were amplified from genomic DNA by multiplex PCR using the deep immunoSEQ assay. Extracted genomic DNA from each cell subset was distributed evenly across all wells of several immunoSEQ 96-well plates, and each plate was treated as a replicate. Each replicate PCR for sorted subsets received around 210 ng genomic DNA, equal to roughly 33,000 T cell genomes. Purified libraries were quantified with a Qubit 3.0 fluorometer, sized on a Bioanalyzer 2100, and re-quantified with the KAPA Library Quantification kit. A separate single-read 150-cycle Illumina NextSeq 550 flow cell was used to sequence each immunoSEQ 96-well plate. Under the source paper's analysis protocol: Because only junctional sequences without quality scores were contained in the immunoSEQ output, filtering matching that applied to full-length reads could not be performed. To assign V/J genes and CDR3, sequences were annotated against IMGT germline references using PyIR, a Python wrapper for IgBLAST v1.9. Reads were removed for weak V/J assignments (E-value above 1e-6), missing CDR3, stop codons, out-of-frame junctions, or ambiguous translated residues. V3J clonotypes were defined as sequences sharing an identical inferred V gene, J gene, and CDR3 amino acid sequence. Percentage overlap between repertoires was computed as shared unique clonotypes divided by the size of the smaller repertoire. RTK rarefaction, the Chao1 estimator, and Recon v2.1 estimates of unobserved clonotypes were used to assess repertoire richness. For all TCRbeta clonotypes obtained by the gDNA method from four donors, generation probabilities were computed with OLGA. Here the immuneACCESS table is served through TCRdb, limited to in-frame sequences with V and J called. Missing clones are a known gap in these copies; in checked studies unresolved V genes cover under half, and the rest lacks a known reason. V and J calls and clone size are given by that table; D and trimming were obtained from the DNA. Within this sample are 1,400,000 or so clones, with just under 99% of them counted one time only. Clones ranked in the top ten supply about 0.4% of the sample.

At the junction V is shortened by 7 bases and J by 4 bases; bases outside the gene matches: 6. The CDR1 and CDR2 encoded by the germline V gene (reference sequence) are LNHDA and SQIVND. Counted from cysteine to phenylalanine, this CDR3 has 14 amino acids. The entry retains the CDR3 DNA only, 42 bases that are in frame from base 1. General findings and caveats noted by the study authors: Larger estimated clonotype richness was generally found for naive subsets than for memory subsets. Incomplete sequencing was indicated by rarefaction of sorted-subset datasets, despite the large sequencing depth. Sampling was restricted to blood, and TCR repertoires in tissues likely differ from the TCR repertoires found in blood. Approximately 5% of naive CD4, roughly 3.6% of naive CD8, roughly 2.5% of memory CD4, and 0.35% to 0.5% of memory CD8 clonotypes were shared across several donors. Because the study included only a small number of donors, the genetic and exposure-history diversity represented was limited. Pairwise subsampling led to the expectation that sequencing depth would affect the degree of clonotype sharing among donors. Compared with non-shared clonotypes, clonotypes shared by all four sorted-subset donors had higher generation probabilities.

This TCR derives from a man aged 30 to 39 in good health. Sequencing was carried out using naive CD4+ T cells sorted from blood. The cell subset or site label, read with the paper, signifies: CD45RA+ positively selected. The sequence is built from TRBV19 and TRBJ2-5, with 10 bases matching TRBD1. The DNA sequence reads TGTGCCAGTAACCCTCGGACAGGGGGAGAGACCCAGTACTTC. Its protein product is CASNPRTGGETQYF.